A selection of T cell receptor beta chains follows, all from one sample in a study of vaccination and CD4 T cells after COVID-19. For these receptors, no antigen is known. One entry per CDR3 protein, called by TCRdb with MiXCR from the PCR reads. The table lists more than 5,500 distinct CDR3 sequences, roughly 29% of them singletons. The sequenced sample was CD4+ T cells from blood, cultured in vitro. The receptors derive from a human donor in good health. Both conserved end residues are part of each CDR3. The D gene is left open where the match is weak. Expanded clones get a size class; other rows say once, few or many, or leave the size out.

j_gene,v_gene,abundance,d_gene,CDR3nt,CDR3aa
TRBJ2-6,TRBV7-2,medium-sized,-,TGTGCCAGCAGCTTGCCGGGGAAAGTCCTGACTTTC,CASSLPGKVLTF
TRBJ1-1,TRBV7-8,-,TRBD1,TGTGCCAGCAGCTTGGGAACAGGGGACACTGAAGCTTTCTTT,CASSLGTGDTEAFF
TRBJ1-6,TRBV20-1,hyperexpanded,-,TGCAGTGCTAGAGCGCGGAGACTCACTAATTCACCCCTCCACTTT,CSARARRLTNSPLHF
TRBJ1-2,TRBV20-1,-,-,TGCAGTGCTAGTTCCGAAGGCTATGGCTACACCTTC,CSASSEGYGYTF
TRBJ1-6,TRBV6-1,medium-sized,-,TGTGCCAGCAGCGCTCGGGACGATAATTCACCCCTCCACTTT,CASSARDDNSPLHF
TRBJ1-2,TRBV10-1,few,TRBD1,TGCGCCAGCAGCAGGGGGCTTCTAGGTGGCTACACCTTC,CASSRGLLGGYTF
TRBJ1-1,TRBV2,few,-,TGTGCCAGCAGGGAGGATGGCACTGAAGCTTTCTTT,CASREDGTEAFF
TRBJ2-5,TRBV7-3,few,TRBD2,TGTGCCAGCGCTTCCCAGCGGGGGGGTCAAGAGACCCAGTACTTC,CASASQRGGQETQYF
TRBJ1-2,TRBV20-1,medium-sized,-,TGCAGTCTCCGGGACGGAGGCGCATATGGCTACACCTTC,CSLRDGGAYGYTF
TRBJ1-5,TRBV28,-,-,TGTGCCAGCACCATACAGGGCCCAAGCAATCAGCCCCAGCATTTT,CASTIQGPSNQPQHF
TRBJ2-2,TRBV6-1,-,-,TGTGCCAGCAGCCCCAGAGGGTTGGACGGGGAGCTGTTTTTT,CASSPRGLDGELFF
TRBJ1-2,TRBV5-6,-,-,TGTGCCAGCAGCTTGGTACAGGGAGATGGCTACACCTTC,CASSLVQGDGYTF
TRBJ2-2,TRBV9,once,-,TGTGCCAGCAGCGTAATGAGGGAGACCGGGGAGCTGTTTTTT,CASSVMRETGELFF
TRBJ1-1,TRBV7-3,-,-,TGTGTCAGCAGATCTGGGGGCTTAAACACTGAAGCTTTCTTT,CVSRSGGLNTEAFF
TRBJ2-2,TRBV27,-,-,TGTGCCAGCAGTTTACTAGGACCCGGGGAGCTGTTTTTT,CASSLLGPGELFF
TRBJ1-2,TRBV25-1,-,TRBD1,TGTGCCAGCAGGGACAGGTCAAACTATGGCTACACCTTC,CASRDRSNYGYTF
TRBJ2-1,TRBV12-3/TRBV12-4,-,-,TGTGCCAGCAGTTTAGGGGCCGCAGCGTATGAGCAGTTCTTC,CASSLGAAAYEQFF
TRBJ1-5,TRBV12-3/TRBV12-4,-,-,TGTGCCAGCAGCTCCGGGTTTGGGAACCAGCCCCAGCATTTT,CASSSGFGNQPQHF
TRBJ1-1,TRBV7-3,-,-,TGTGTCAGCAGCTTGGGGCCAAAGGGCTCTGAAGCTTTCTTT,CVSSLGPKGSEAFF
TRBJ2-6,TRBV27,-,-,TGTGCCAGCAGTTTATGGGGTAGCTCTGGGGCCAACGTCCTGACTTTC,CASSLWGSSGANVLTF
TRBJ1-5,TRBV12-3/TRBV12-4,-,TRBD1,TGTGCCAGCAGTCCGGACAGGGAGGCTCAGCCCCAGCATTTT,CASSPDREAQPQHF
TRBJ1-2,TRBV19,few,TRBD1,TGTGCCAGTAGACGGACAGGGTCGCAAGCTAACTATGGCTACACCTTC,CASRRTGSQANYGYTF
TRBJ1-6,TRBV23-1,-,-,TGCGCCAGCAGTCATTGGGTTGAACATTCACCCCTCCACTTT,CASSHWVEHSPLHF
TRBJ1-4,TRBV6-1,-,-,TGTGCCAGCAGTGAAAACCGGCGAAAACTGTTTTTT,CASSENRRKLFF
TRBJ2-5,TRBV5-1,-,-,TGCGCCAGCAGCTTTTCCGGATTAGAGACCCAGTACTTC,CASSFSGLETQYF
TRBJ1-1,TRBV6-1,-,-,TGTGCCAGCAGAGGCAAAACCGGGACGGGAGCTTTCTTT,CASRGKTGTGAFF
TRBJ1-1,TRBV30,-,-,TGTGCCTGGGGCCAACGGGCAGTAGGGACTGAAGCTTTCTTT,CAWGQRAVGTEAFF
TRBJ2-1,TRBV10-2,-,TRBD2,TGCGCCAGCAGTGAGTCATGGGGACTAGCCAACAATGAGCAGTTCTTC,CASSESWGLANNEQFF
TRBJ2-7,TRBV7-6,few,-,TGTGCCAGCAGCCCCAACTCCTACGAGCAGTACTTC,CASSPNSYEQYF
TRBJ2-2,TRBV11-2,-,-,TGTGCCAGCAGCTTAGAGACCGGGGAGCTGTTTTTT,CASSLETGELFF
TRBJ1-4,TRBV7-9,few,-,TGTGCCAGCAGACGAAGGAACACCCGGGAACTGTTTTTT,CASRRRNTRELFF
TRBJ2-7,TRBV12-3/TRBV12-4,-,TRBD1,TGTGCCAGCAGTTCGTATACAGGGGGCGAGCAGTACTTC,CASSSYTGGEQYF
TRBJ2-2,TRBV2,-,-,TGTGCCAGCAGACAGGGATACACCGGGGAGCTGTTTTTT,CASRQGYTGELFF
TRBJ2-3,TRBV11-2,-,TRBD2,TGTGCCAGCAGCCCAAGCGGGGGGGCCCCAGATACGCAGTATTTT,CASSPSGGAPDTQYF
TRBJ2-5,TRBV6-1,-,TRBD2,TGTGCCACCAAAAGAAGCGGGGGCTCGGGGGAGACCCAGTACTTC,CATKRSGGSGETQYF
TRBJ1-1,TRBV6-1,few,-,TGTGCCAGCCTTTACCCGGTCGGGGGAGGGCGGATCACTGAAGCTTTCTTT,CASLYPVGGGRITEAFF
TRBJ2-7,TRBV19,-,TRBD1,TGTGCCAGTAGTATAGGGGGACAGGACTACGAGCAGTACTTC,CASSIGGQDYEQYF
TRBJ2-2,TRBV24-1,-,TRBD1,TGTGCCACCAGTGACTCGACAGGGGGAGGGGGGGAGCTGTTTTTT,CATSDSTGGGGELFF
TRBJ1-1,TRBV29-1,-,-,TGCAGCGTTACAAGGGAGGAGGGCACTGAAGCTTTCTTT,CSVTREEGTEAFF
TRBJ1-2,TRBV2,-,-,TGTGCCAGCAGTGAAAAGGGCTATGGCTACACCTTC,CASSEKGYGYTF
TRBJ1-2,TRBV6-5,few,-,TGTGCCAGCAGTTATTACGGGAGACGAAGCTATGGCTACACCTTC,CASSYYGRRSYGYTF
TRBJ2-3,TRBV20-1,few,-,TGCAGTGCTTACCTGGGTACGCAGTATTTT,CSAYLGTQYF
TRBJ1-3,TRBV28,few,-,TGTGCCAGCAGCCCCACAGGGTATTCTGGAAACACCATATATTTT,CASSPTGYSGNTIYF
TRBJ2-7,TRBV29-1,-,TRBD1,TGCAGCGTTACGATGGGACAGGGCGGAGAGCAGTACTTC,CSVTMGQGGEQYF
TRBJ1-5,TRBV7-2,-,-,TGTGCCAGCACTCAAACGGGAAGCAATCAGCCCCAGCATTTT,CASTQTGSNQPQHF
TRBJ2-7,TRBV12-3/TRBV12-4,-,TRBD1,TGTGCCAGCAGTTTAGAGACAGGGGGCTCCTACGAGCAGTACTTC,CASSLETGGSYEQYF
TRBJ1-4,TRBV20-1,once,-,TGCAGTGCTATGGGCGGCGCAACTAATGAAAAACTGTTTTTT,CSAMGGATNEKLFF
TRBJ1-1,TRBV5-1,-,-,TGCGCCAGCAGCTTTAGTCTACAGGGTGGGACTGAAGCTTTCTTT,CASSFSLQGGTEAFF
TRBJ1-6,TRBV7-2,-,-,TGTGCCAGCAGTCCGACACACGGACCAGGGTCACCCCTCCACTTT,CASSPTHGPGSPLHF
TRBJ1-2,TRBV2,-,-,TGTGCCAGCAGGCGGGGGACGGACTATGGCTACACCTTC,CASRRGTDYGYTF
TRBJ1-5,TRBV12-3/TRBV12-4,-,TRBD1,TGTGCCAGCAGGAGGGACAGGGGAAGCAATCAGCCCCAGCATTTT,CASRRDRGSNQPQHF
TRBJ1-5,TRBV6-1,few,TRBD1,TGTGCCAGCAGCTCGACAGGGAGCAATCAGCCCCAGCATTTT,CASSSTGSNQPQHF
TRBJ2-3,TRBV6-1,few,-,TGTGCCAGCAGAAACAGGGTGGGAGGAACAGATACGCAGTATTTT,CASRNRVGGTDTQYF
TRBJ2-1,TRBV20-1,few,-,TGCAGTGCTAGCCGGGGGGCTGGTGAGCAGTTCTTC,CSASRGAGEQFF
TRBJ2-5,TRBV27,-,TRBD2,TGTGCCAGCAGGGGAGGGGAGCGGGCCCAGTACTTC,CASRGGERAQYF
TRBJ1-4,TRBV20-1,few,-,TGCAGTGCTAGAGAGGACCTAGGGGCTGGAAAACTGTTTTTT,CSAREDLGAGKLFF
TRBJ1-5,TRBV2,-,-,TGTGCCAGCAGCAGAGACCCAGGGGGCAATCAGCCCCAGCATTTT,CASSRDPGGNQPQHF
TRBJ1-2,TRBV18,-,-,TGTGCCAGCTCAGCACAGAACTATGGCTACACCTTC,CASSAQNYGYTF
TRBJ2-4,TRBV7-2,few,-,TGTGCCAGCAGCTTAGGGGGAGGGGGCGCGGACATTCAGTACTTC,CASSLGGGGADIQYF
TRBJ1-2,TRBV20-1,few,-,TGCAGTGCCTTAGACGGACCCTACTACACCTTC,CSALDGPYYTF